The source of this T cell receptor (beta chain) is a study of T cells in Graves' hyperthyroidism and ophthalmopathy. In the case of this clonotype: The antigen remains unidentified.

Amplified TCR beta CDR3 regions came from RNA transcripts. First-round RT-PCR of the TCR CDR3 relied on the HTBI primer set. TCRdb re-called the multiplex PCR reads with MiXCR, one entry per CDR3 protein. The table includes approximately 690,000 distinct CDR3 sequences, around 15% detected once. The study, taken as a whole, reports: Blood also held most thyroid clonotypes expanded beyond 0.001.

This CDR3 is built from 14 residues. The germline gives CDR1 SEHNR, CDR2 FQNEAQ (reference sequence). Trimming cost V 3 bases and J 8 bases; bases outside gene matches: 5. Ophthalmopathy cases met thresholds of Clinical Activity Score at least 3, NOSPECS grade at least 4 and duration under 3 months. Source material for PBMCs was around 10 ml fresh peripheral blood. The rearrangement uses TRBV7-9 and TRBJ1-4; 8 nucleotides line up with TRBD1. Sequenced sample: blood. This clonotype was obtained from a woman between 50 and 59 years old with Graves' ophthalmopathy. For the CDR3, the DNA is TGTGCCAGCAGCTTTTCGACAGGGGAGGAAAAACTGTTTTTT. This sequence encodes CASSFSTGEEKLFF.